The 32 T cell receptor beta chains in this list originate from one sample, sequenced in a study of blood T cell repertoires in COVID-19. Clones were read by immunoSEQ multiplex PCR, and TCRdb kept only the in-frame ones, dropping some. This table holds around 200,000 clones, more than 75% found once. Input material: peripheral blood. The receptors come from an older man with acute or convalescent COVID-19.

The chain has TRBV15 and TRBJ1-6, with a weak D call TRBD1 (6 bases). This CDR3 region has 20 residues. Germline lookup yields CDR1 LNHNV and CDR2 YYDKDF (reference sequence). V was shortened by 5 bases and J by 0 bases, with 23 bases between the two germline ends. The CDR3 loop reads CATSGIKDRFASSYNSPLHF. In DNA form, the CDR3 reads TGTGCCACCAGCGGTATTAAAGACAGGTTCGCGAGCTCCTATAATTCACCCCTCCACTTT.

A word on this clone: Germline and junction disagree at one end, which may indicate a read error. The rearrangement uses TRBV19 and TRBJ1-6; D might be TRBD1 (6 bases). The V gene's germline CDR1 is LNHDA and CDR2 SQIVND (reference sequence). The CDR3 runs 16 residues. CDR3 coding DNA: TGTGCCAGTAGTCTAGAGCGGGGGCGCACCGATTCACCCCTCCACTTT. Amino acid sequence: CASSLERGRTDSPLHF. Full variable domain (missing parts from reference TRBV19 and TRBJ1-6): DGGITQSPKYLFRKEGQNVTLSCEQNLNHDAMYWYRQDPGQGLRLIYYSQIVNDFQKGDIAEGYSVSREKKESFPLTVTSAQKNPTAFYLCASSLERGRTDSPLHFGNGTRLTVT.

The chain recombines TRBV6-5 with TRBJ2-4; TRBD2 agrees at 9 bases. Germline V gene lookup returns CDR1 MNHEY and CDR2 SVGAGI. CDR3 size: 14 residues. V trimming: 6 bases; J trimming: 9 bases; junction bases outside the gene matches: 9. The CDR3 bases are TGTGCCAGCAGGGGGCTAGCGGGATTCTTCATTCAGTACTTC. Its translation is CASRGLAGFFIQYF.

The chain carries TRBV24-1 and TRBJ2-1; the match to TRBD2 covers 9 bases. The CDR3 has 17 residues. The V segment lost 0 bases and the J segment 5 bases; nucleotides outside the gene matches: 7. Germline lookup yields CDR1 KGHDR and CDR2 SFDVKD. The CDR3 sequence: CATSDLRKAGGHNEQFF. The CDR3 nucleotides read TGTGCCACCAGTGATTTGAGGAAAGCGGGGGGCCACAATGAGCAGTTCTTC.

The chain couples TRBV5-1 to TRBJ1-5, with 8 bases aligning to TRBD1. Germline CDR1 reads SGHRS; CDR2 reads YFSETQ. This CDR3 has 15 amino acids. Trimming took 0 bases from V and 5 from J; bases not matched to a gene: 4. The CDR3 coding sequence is TGCGCCAGCAGCTTGGCAGGGGGCGCTTATCAGCCCCAGCATTTT. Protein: CASSLAGGAYQPQHF.

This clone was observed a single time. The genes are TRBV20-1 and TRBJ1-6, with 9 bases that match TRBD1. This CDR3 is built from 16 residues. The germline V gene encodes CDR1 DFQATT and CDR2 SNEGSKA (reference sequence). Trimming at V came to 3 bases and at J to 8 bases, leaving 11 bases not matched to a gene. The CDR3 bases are TGCAGTGCTAGTGGTACCGGGACAGGGTCTGATTCACCCCTCCACTTT. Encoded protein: CSASGTGTGSDSPLHF.

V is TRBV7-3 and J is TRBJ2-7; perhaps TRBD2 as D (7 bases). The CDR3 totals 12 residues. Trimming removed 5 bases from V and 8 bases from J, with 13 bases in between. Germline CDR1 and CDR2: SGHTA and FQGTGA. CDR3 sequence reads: CASSQRGGQQYF. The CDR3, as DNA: TGTGCCAGCAGCCAAAGGGGGGGGCAGCAGTACTTC.

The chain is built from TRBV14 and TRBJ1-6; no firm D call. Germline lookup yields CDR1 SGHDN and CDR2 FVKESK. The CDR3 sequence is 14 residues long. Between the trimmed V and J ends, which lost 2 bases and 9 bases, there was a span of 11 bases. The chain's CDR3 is CASSQNSRASPLHF. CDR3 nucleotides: TGTGCCAGCAGCCAAAACAGTCGAGCTTCACCCCTCCACTTT.

This CDR3 is CASSFLNSPLHF. CDR3 nucleotide sequence: TGTGCCAGCAGTTTTCTGAATTCACCCCTCCACTTT. The chain has TRBV28 and TRBJ1-6; D remains ambiguous. This CDR3 region has 12 residues. Deletions cut 3 bases from V and 7 bases from J, with 4 bases between. Looked up from germline, CDR1 is MDHEN and CDR2 is SYDVKM.

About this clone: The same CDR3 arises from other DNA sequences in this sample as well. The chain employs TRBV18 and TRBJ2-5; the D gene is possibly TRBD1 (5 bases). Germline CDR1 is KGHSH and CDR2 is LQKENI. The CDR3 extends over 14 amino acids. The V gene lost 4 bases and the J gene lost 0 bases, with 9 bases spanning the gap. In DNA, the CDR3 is TGTGCCAGCTCACTGGCAGGGAACCAAGAGACCCAGTACTTC. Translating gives CASSLAGNQETQYF.

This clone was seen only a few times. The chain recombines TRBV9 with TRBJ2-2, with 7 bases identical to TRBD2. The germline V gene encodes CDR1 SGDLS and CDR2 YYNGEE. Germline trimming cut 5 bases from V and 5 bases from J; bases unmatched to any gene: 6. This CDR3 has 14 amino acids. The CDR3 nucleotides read TGTGCCAGCAGGACGGGAGGCGAGACCGGGGAGCTGTTTTTT. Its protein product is CASRTGGETGELFF.

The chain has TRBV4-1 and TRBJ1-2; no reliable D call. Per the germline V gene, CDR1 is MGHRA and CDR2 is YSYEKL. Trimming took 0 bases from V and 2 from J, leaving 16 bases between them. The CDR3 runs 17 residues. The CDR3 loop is CASSQDLAGRSNYGYTF. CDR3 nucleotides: TGCGCCAGCAGCCAAGATCTAGCAGGACGGTCCAACTATGGCTACACCTTC.

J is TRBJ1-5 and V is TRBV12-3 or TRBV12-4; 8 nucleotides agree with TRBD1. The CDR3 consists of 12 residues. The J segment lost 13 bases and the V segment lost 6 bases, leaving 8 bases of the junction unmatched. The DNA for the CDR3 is TGTGCCAGCAGGGGAGGGGACAGGAAACAGCATTTT. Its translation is CASRGGDRKQHF.

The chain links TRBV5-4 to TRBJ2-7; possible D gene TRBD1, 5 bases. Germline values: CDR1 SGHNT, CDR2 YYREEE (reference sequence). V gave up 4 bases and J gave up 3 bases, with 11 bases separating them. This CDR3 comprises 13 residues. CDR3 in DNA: TGTGCCAGCAGCACCCCGACAGACTACGAGCAGTACTTC. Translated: CASSTPTDYEQYF.

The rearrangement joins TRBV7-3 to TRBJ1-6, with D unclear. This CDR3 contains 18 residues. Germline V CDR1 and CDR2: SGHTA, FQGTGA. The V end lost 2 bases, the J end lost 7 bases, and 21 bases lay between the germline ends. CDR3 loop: CASSLYPPGGPENSPLHF. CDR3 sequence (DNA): TGTGCCAGCAGCTTATACCCCCCGGGAGGGCCGGAGAATTCACCCCTCCACTTT.

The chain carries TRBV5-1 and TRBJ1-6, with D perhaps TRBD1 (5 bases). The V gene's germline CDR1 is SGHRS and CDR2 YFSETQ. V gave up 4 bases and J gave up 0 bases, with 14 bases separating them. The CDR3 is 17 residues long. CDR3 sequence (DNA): TGCGCCAGCAGCAAACAATCAGGGCGCTCCTATAATTCACCCCTCCACTTT. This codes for CASSKQSGRSYNSPLHF.

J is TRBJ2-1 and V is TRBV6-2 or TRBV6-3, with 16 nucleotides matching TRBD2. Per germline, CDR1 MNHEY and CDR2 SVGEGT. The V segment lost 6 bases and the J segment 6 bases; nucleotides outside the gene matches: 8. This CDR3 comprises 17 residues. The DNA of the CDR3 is TGTGCCAGCAGCCGGGGACTAGCGGGAGGGTCGGTCAATGAGCAGTTCTTC. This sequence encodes CASSRGLAGGSVNEQFF.

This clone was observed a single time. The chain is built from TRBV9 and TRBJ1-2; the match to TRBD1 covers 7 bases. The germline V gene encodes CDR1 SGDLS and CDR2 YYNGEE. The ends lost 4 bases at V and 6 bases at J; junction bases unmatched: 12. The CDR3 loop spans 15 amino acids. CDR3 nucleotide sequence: TGTGCCAGCAGCTGGGACAGCTTTGGTAGGGATGGCTACACCTTC. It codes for CASSWDSFGRDGYTF. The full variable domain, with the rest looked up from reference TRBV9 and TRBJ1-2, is DSGVTQTPKHLITATGQRVTLRCSPRSGDLSVYWYQQSLDQGLQFLIQYYNGEERAKGNILERFSAQQFPDLHSELNLSSLELGDSALYFCASSWDSFGRDGYTFGSGTRLTVV.

CDR3 sequence (DNA): TGTGCCAGCAGCCCCTCCGGGGGCACAGATACGCAGTATTTT. This encodes CASSPSGGTDTQYF. V is TRBV14 and J is TRBJ2-3, with D tentatively TRBD2 (5 bases). The CDR3 is 14 amino acids. With 4 bases removed from V and 1 base from J, the gap between germline ends came to 9 bases. Germline CDR1 is SGHDN and CDR2 is FVKESK.

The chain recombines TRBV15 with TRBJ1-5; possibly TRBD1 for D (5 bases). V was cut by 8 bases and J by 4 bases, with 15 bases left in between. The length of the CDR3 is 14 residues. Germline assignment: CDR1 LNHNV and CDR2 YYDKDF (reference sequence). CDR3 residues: CATRTTKGNQPQHF. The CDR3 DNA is TGTGCCACCCGGACAACAAAAGGGAATCAGCCCCAGCATTTT.

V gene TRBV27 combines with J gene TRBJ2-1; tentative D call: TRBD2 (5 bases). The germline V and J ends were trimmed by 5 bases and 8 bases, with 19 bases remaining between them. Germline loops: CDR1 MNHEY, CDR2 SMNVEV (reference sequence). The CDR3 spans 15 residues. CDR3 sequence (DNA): TGTGCCAGCAGTCCGACACGGACTCTCTTTTATGAGCAGTTCTTC. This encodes CASSPTRTLFYEQFF.

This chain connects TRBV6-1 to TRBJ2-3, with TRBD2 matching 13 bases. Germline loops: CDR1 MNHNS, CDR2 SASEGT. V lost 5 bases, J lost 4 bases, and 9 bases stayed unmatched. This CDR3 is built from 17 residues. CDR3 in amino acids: CASSKGTSGIRADTQYF. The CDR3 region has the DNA TGTGCCAGCAGTAAAGGGACTAGCGGGATTCGGGCAGATACGCAGTATTTT.

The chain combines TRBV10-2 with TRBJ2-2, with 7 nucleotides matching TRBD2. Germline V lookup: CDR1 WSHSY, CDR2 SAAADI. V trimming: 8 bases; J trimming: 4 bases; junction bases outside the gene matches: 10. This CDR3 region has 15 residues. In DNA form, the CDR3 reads TGCGCCAGCTTTGGGTTAGCGGGTATCACCGGGGAGCTGTTTTTT. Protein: CASFGLAGITGELFF.

The CDR3 spells CASSQAGQNQPQHF. DNA for the CDR3: TGTGCCAGCAGCCAAGCAGGGCAGAATCAGCCCCAGCATTTT. The genes are TRBV3-1 (or the pseudogene TRBV3-2) and TRBJ1-5; D is perhaps TRBD1 (5 bases). The CDR3 sequence is 14 residues long. The V end was cut by 1 base, the J end by 4 bases, with 8 bases between. From germline, CDR1 is LGHDT and CDR2 YNNKEL (reference sequence).

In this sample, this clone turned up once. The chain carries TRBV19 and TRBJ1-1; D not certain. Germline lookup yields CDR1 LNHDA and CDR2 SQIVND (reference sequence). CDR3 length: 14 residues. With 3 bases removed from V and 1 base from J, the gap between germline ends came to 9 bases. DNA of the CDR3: TGTGCCAGTAGTATGATAACACCGAACACTGAAGCTTTCTTT. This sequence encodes CASSMITPNTEAFF.

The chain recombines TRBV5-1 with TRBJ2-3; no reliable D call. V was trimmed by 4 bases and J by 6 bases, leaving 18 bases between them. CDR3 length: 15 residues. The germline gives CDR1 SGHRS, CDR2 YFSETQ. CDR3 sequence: CASSRTPQMSDTQYF. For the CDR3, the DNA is TGCGCCAGCAGCCGAACCCCCCAGATGTCGGATACGCAGTATTTT. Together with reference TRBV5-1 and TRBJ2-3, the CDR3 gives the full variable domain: KAGVTQTPRYLIKTRGQQVTLSCSPISGHRSVSWYQQTPGQGLQFLFEYFSETQRNKGNFPGRFSGRQFSNSRSEMNVSTLELGDSALYLCASSRTPQMSDTQYFGPGTRLTVL.

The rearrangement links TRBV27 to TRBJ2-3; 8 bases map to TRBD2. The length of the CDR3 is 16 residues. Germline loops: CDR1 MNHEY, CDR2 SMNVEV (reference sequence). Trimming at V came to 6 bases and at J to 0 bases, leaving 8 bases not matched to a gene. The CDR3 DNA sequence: TGTGCCAGCAGGCGAACTAGCGGAAGTAGCACAGATACGCAGTATTTT. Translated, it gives CASRRTSGSSTDTQYF.

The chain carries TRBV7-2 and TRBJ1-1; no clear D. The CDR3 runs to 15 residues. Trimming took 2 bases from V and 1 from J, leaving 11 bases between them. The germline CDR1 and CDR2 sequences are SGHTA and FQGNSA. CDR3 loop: CASSLSGQANTEAFF. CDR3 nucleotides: TGTGCCAGCAGCTTATCAGGTCAGGCGAACACTGAAGCTTTCTTT. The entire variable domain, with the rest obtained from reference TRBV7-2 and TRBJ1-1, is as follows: GAGVSQSPSNKVTEKGKDVELRCDPISGHTALYWYRQSLGQGLEFLIYFQGNSAPDKSGLPSDRFSAERTGGSVSTLTIQRTQQEDSAVYLCASSLSGQANTEAFFGQGTRLTVV.

This chain's CDR3 is CASSLGLRGDLYGYTF. The CDR3 DNA follows: TGCGCCAGCAGCTTGGGATTGAGAGGAGACCTCTATGGCTACACCTTC. The chain has TRBV5-1 and TRBJ1-2; D not certain. V lost 0 bases and J lost 4, with 16 bases in between. Germline CDR1 and CDR2: SGHRS and YFSETQ. The CDR3 runs to 16 residues.

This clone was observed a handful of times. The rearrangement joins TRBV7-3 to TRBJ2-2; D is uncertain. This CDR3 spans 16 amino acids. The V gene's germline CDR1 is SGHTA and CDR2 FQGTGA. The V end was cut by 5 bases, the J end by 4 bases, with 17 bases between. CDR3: CASSPARSVFTGELFF. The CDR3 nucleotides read TGTGCCAGCAGCCCGGCAAGAAGCGTATTCACCGGGGAGCTGTTTTTT.

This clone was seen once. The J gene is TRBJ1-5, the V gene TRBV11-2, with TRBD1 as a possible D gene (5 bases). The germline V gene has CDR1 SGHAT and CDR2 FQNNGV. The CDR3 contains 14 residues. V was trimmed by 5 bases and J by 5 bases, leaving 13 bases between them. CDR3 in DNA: TGTGCCAGCAGCCCGGGGGGGGGAGATCAGCCCCAGCATTTT. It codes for CASSPGGGDQPQHF. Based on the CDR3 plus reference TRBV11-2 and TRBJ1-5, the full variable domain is EAGVAQSPRYKIIEKRQSVAFWCNPISGHATLYWYQQILGQGPKLLIQFQNNGVVDDSQLPKDRFSAERLKGVDSTLKIQPAKLEDSAVYLCASSPGGGDQPQHFGDGTRLSIL.

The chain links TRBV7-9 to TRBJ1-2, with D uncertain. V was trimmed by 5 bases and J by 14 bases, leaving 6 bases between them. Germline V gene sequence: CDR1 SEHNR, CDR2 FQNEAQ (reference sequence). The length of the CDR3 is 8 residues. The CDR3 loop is CASSPSTF. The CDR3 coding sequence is TGTGCCAGCAGCCCCAGTACCTTC.